The clone carrying this T cell receptor (beta chain) was detected once. The antigen is not known. The data were obtained in a study of T cell responses to AZD1222 COVID-19 vaccine. Study results and limitations: Clonal diversity was possibly underestimated; the donors were predominantly white British and more often female. Once two AZD1222 doses were given, Spike-specific TCR breadth and depth went up. Reportedly, nearly half of unique spike TCRs recognized epitopes outside B.1.351/B.1.1.7 mutations.

Produced via immunoSEQ multiplex PCR; TCRdb's table is partial and in-frame only. The repertoire holds some 190,000 clones, 80% to 90% seen once, with approximately 8% in the top ten. Sequences were derived from peripheral blood, sampled on day 0 of AZD1222 vaccination. The sequence was obtained from an adult in good health.

CDR3 loop: CAWSTGVNQPQHF. DNA for the CDR3: TGTGCCTGGAGTACAGGGGTAAATCAGCCCCAGCATTTT. The chain combines TRBV30 with TRBJ1-5, with 7 bases that match TRBD1. CDR3 length: 13 amino acids. The germline CDR1 and CDR2 sequences are GTSNPN and SVGIG (reference sequence). The V and J ends lost 2 bases and 4 bases, in that order; junction bases with no gene match: 2.